The 13 T cell receptor beta chains in this list originate from one sample, sequenced in a study of response to subunit inactivated influenza vaccine. TCRdb re-analysed the RT-PCR reads in MiXCR, keeping a single row per CDR3 protein. This repertoire shows over 650,000 distinct CDR3 sequences, approximately 18% found once; its top ten account for approximately 10%. Sequenced here: PBMCs from blood, sampled 5 days after vaccination. These receptors were obtained from a man aged 50 to 59 who received an inactivated influenza vaccine.

V and J are TRBV2 and TRBJ2-5, with D tentatively TRBD1 (6 bases). This CDR3 has 15 amino acids. Germline V gene lookup returns CDR1 SNHLY and CDR2 FYNNEI. Trimming removed 3 bases at V and 7 bases at J, with 18 bases between. The CDR3, as DNA: TGTGCCAGCAGTGATCAGGGGACGTATGTTGGGACCCAGTACTTC. Amino acids: CASSDQGTYVGTQYF. The variable domain in full, completed from reference TRBV2 and TRBJ2-5, reads EPEVTQTPSHQVTQMGQEVILRCVPISNHLYFYWYRQILGQKVEFLVSFYNNEISEKSEIFDDQFSVERPDGSNFTLKIRSTKLEDSAMYFCASSDQGTYVGTQYFGPGTRLLVL.

This clonotype has a count of ten or more. The chain couples TRBV2 to TRBJ2-1; perhaps D is TRBD1 or TRBD2 (5 bases each). The CDR3 runs to 13 residues. Germline CDR1 and CDR2: SNHLY and FYNNEI. Deletions cut 4 bases from V and 4 bases from J, with 8 bases between. DNA of the CDR3: TGTGCCAGCAGTGTCGGGGCGTACAATGAGCAGTTCTTC. Translated, it gives CASSVGAYNEQFF.

There are a few counts of this clonotype. The chain recombines TRBV6-1 with TRBJ2-6, with D possibly matching TRBD2 (5 bases). The CDR3 runs 17 residues. Trimming took off 6 bases at V and 0 bases at J, with 15 bases between the two ends. Germline values: CDR1 MNHNS, CDR2 SASEGT. CDR3 sequence reads: CASRKKRARSGANVLTF. The CDR3 nucleotides read TGTGCCAGCAGGAAGAAGAGGGCCCGCTCTGGGGCCAACGTCCTGACTTTC.

The rearrangement joins TRBV6-1 to TRBJ2-3; D gene unclear. Germline V CDR1 and CDR2: MNHNS, SASEGT. Between the trimmed V and J ends, which lost 10 bases and 1 base, there was a span of 15 bases. The CDR3 runs to 14 residues. The CDR3 protein is CATALEDGTDTQYF. For the CDR3, the DNA is TGTGCCACCGCGTTAGAAGACGGCACAGATACGCAGTATTTT.

This clonotype was counted at least ten times. The chain is built from TRBV7-9 and TRBJ2-7, with a possible D match to TRBD2 (5 bases). The germline V gene has CDR1 SEHNR and CDR2 FQNEAQ (reference sequence). This CDR3 has 13 residues. The ends were cut back, 1 base at V and 6 bases at J, with 10 bases in the middle. CDR3 residues: CASSLVSSGEQYF. The CDR3 DNA reads TGTGCCAGCAGCTTAGTCTCCAGCGGCGAGCAGTACTTC.

V is TRBV12-3 or TRBV12-4 and J is TRBJ1-4; 7 positions agree with TRBD1. CDR3 length: 14 residues. The trim removed 3 bases at V and 7 bases at J, leaving 5 bases unmatched. The CDR3 coding sequence is TGTGCCAGCAGTTTGGGGACAGTGGGTGAAAAACTGTTTTTT. It codes for CASSLGTVGEKLFF.

The chain combines TRBV12-3 or TRBV12-4 with TRBJ2-6; D gene uncertain. The V and J ends lost 3 bases and 0 bases respectively, with 15 bases between them. This CDR3 spans 18 amino acids. The CDR3 here is CASSLGRPVFSGANVLTF. CDR3 DNA: TGTGCCAGCAGTTTGGGCAGACCTGTCTTCTCTGGGGCCAACGTCCTGACTTTC.

Concerning this clonotype: At one end, the junction sequence differs from germline, possibly due to a read error. The chain is built from TRBV5-1 and TRBJ2-3, with D perhaps assigned TRBD1 or TRBD2 (5 bases each). The CDR3 spans 14 residues. Germline CDR1 is SGHRS and CDR2 is YFSETQ. CDR3 bases: TGCGCCAGCAGTACCGGGACGGCGAAGGATACGCAGTCTTTT. Translated, it gives CASSTGTAKDTQSF. Full variable domain (remainder filled in from reference TRBV5-1 and TRBJ2-3): KAGVTQTPRYLIKTRGQQVTLSCSPISGHRSVSWYQQTPGQGLQFLFEYFSETQRNKGNFPGRFSGRQFSNSRSEMNVSTLELGDSALYLCASSTGTAKDTQSFGPGTRLTVL.

This clonotype occurred once. The chain links TRBV6-1 to TRBJ2-1; 10 nucleotides agree with TRBD1. CDR3 size: 15 residues. V lost 5 bases and J lost 8; bases outside the gene matches: 9. Germline lookup yields CDR1 MNHNS and CDR2 SASEGT. In DNA, the CDR3 is TGTGCCAGCAGTCAACCGGGACAGGGGCTTTATGAGCAGTTCTTC. Protein sequence: CASSQPGQGLYEQFF.

The chain recombines TRBV11-2 with TRBJ2-7, with 10 bases matching TRBD2. Germline trimming cut 5 bases from V and 4 bases from J; bases unmatched to any gene: 17. The CDR3 spans 18 residues. Germline V gene sequence: CDR1 SGHAT, CDR2 FQNNGV. The CDR3 loop is CASSHGRRSGRAFYEQYF. In DNA form, the CDR3 reads TGTGCCAGCAGCCACGGACGGCGGAGCGGGAGGGCCTTTTACGAGCAGTACTTC.

The chain couples TRBV20-1 to TRBJ2-1; D perhaps matches TRBD2 (5 bases). V lost 3 bases and J lost 0, with 15 bases in between. The CDR3 runs to 16 residues. Germline-derived CDR1 and CDR2 are DFQATT and SNEGSKA (reference sequence). The CDR3 spells CSASKRVQSSYNEQFF. The CDR3 DNA is TGCAGTGCTAGTAAGAGGGTACAGAGCTCCTACAATGAGCAGTTCTTC.

This clonotype has just a few counts. The chain recombines TRBV20-1 with TRBJ2-7; tentatively, D is TRBD1 (5 bases). V was cut by 2 bases and J by 2 bases, with 16 bases left in between. Germline CDR1 is DFQATT and CDR2 is SNEGSKA (reference sequence). This CDR3 has 15 residues. As DNA, the CDR3 is TGCAGTGCTAGATTAGGGGCAGGCCGGCCCTACGAGCAGTACTTC. This translates into CSARLGAGRPYEQYF.

This clonotype was recorded a few times. The chain is built from TRBV29-1 and TRBJ2-3, with D perhaps matching TRBD2 (5 bases). There are 14 residues in the CDR3. Germline assignment: CDR1 SQVTM and CDR2 ANQGSEA. V was clipped by 0 bases and J by 2 bases, with 9 bases between them. CDR3 in amino acids: CSVEDAGSTDTQYF. Written as DNA, the CDR3 is TGCAGCGTTGAAGATGCGGGTTCCACAGATACGCAGTATTTT.